The 26 T cell receptor beta chains reported below all come from one sample, sequenced in a study of CD8 T cells in Susac syndrome. Random-hexamer reverse transcription was applied to about 0.5 to 1 ug RNA. TCRdb called the immunoSEQ multiplex PCR reads again in MiXCR, with one record for every CDR3 protein. The sample lists about 150,000 distinct CDR3 sequences, 90% to 95% occurring once. Specimen: CD4+ T cells from PBMCs. The origin of the receptors is a human donor with multiple sclerosis.

The chain is built from TRBV20-1 and TRBJ1-4; D uncertain. Germline assignment: CDR1 DFQATT and CDR2 SNEGSKA (reference sequence). The ends were cut back, 4 bases at V and 10 bases at J, with 13 bases in the middle. This CDR3 spans 12 amino acids. The CDR3 region has the DNA TGCAGTGCTATGGGTACATTTGGAAAACTGTTTTTT. Amino acids: CSAMGTFGKLFF.

This chain connects TRBV30 to TRBJ1-5; 7 bases fit TRBD1. The length of the CDR3 is 13 residues. V was pared by 4 bases and J by 5 bases, with 5 bases of the junction left unmatched. Germline CDR1 reads GTSNPN; CDR2 reads SVGIG (reference sequence). As DNA, the CDR3 is TGTGCCTGGACAGGGGGGCGCGATCAGCCCCAGCATTTT. Its protein product is CAWTGGRDQPQHF.

The chain employs TRBV28 and TRBJ2-5, with 7 bases identical to TRBD1. Trimming removed 6 bases from V and 5 bases from J; junction bases left unmatched: 15. Germline CDR1 reads MDHEN; CDR2 reads SYDVKM. There are 16 residues in the CDR3. The CDR3 here is CASRLEKLTRGETQYF. The DNA for the CDR3 is TGTGCCAGCAGACTCGAGAAGCTCACCAGGGGGGAGACCCAGTACTTC.

This clonotype was observed a handful of times. The chain is built from TRBV9 and TRBJ1-1, with a tentative D call TRBD1 (5 bases). The V and J ends lost 4 bases and 1 base respectively, with 11 bases between them. The CDR3 covers 14 residues. Germline CDR1 SGDLS, CDR2 YYNGEE. The CDR3 is CASSPTQGNTEAFF. Written as DNA, the CDR3 is TGTGCCAGCAGCCCGACCCAGGGGAACACTGAAGCTTTCTTT. Full variable domain (remainder filled in from reference TRBV9 and TRBJ1-1): DSGVTQTPKHLITATGQRVTLRCSPRSGDLSVYWYQQSLDQGLQFLIQYYNGEERAKGNILERFSAQQFPDLHSELNLSSLELGDSALYFCASSPTQGNTEAFFGQGTRLTVV.

The V call is TRBV10-3, the J call TRBJ2-1; unclear D gene. The CDR3 covers 10 residues. V lost 8 bases and J lost 8, with 7 bases in between. The germline V gene has CDR1 ENHRY and CDR2 SYGVKD. Here the CDR3 DNA reads TGTGCCATCGGGATCGATGAGCAGTTCTTC. Protein: CAIGIDEQFF.

The V and J genes are TRBV20-1 and TRBJ2-6; D remains unclear. The CDR3 covers 14 residues. Trimming removed 4 bases at V and 0 bases at J, with 7 bases between. Germline V gene lookup returns CDR1 DFQATT and CDR2 SNEGSKA (reference sequence). As DNA, the CDR3 is TGCAGTGCTATTTCGTACTCTGGGGCCAACGTCCTGACTTTC. It encodes CSAISYSGANVLTF.

The chain employs TRBV3-1 and TRBJ2-7; possibly TRBD1 for D (6 bases). Trimming cost V 4 bases and J 5 bases, with 21 bases left between them. Germline assignment: CDR1 LGHDT and CDR2 YNNKEL (reference sequence). CDR3 length equals 16 residues. The CDR3 nucleotides are TGTGCCAGCAGCCCGCCTACACTACGACAGGCCCACGAGCAGTACTTC. Translation gives CASSPPTLRQAHEQYF.

The chain carries TRBV21-1 and TRBJ2-3. TRBV21-1 represents a pseudogene. CDR3 length: 16 residues. CDR3 DNA sequence: TGTGCCAGCAGCAAGGACCGTCCAGGAGGCACAGATACGCAGTATTTT. Its translation is CASSKDRPGGTDTQYF.

This chain connects TRBV9 to TRBJ1-1, with unresolved D. CDR3 length: 15 amino acids. Germline lookup yields CDR1 SGDLS and CDR2 YYNGEE. V gave up 0 bases and J gave up 1 base, with 10 bases separating them. CDR3 bases: TGTGCCAGCAGCGTAGCTGTTCAAGCGAACACTGAAGCTTTCTTT. This gives the protein CASSVAVQANTEAFF.

This rearrangement joins TRBV4-1 to TRBJ2-5; a weak D match, TRBD2 (6 bases). Germline CDR1 is MGHRA and CDR2 is YSYEKL. V lost 1 base, J lost 4 bases, and 10 bases lay in between. The CDR3 consists of 14 residues. The CDR3 loop is CASSQGPAGETQYF. The CDR3 DNA reads as TGCGCCAGCAGCCAAGGACCAGCGGGAGAGACCCAGTACTTC.

This clonotype was seen once. This rearrangement joins TRBV12-3 or TRBV12-4 to TRBJ2-1, with 8 bases matching TRBD2. The CDR3 runs to 15 residues. The V segment lost 1 base and the J segment 6 bases; nucleotides outside the gene matches: 5. This CDR3 reads CASSLEGGGTNEQFF. Here the CDR3 DNA reads TGTGCCAGCAGTTTAGAAGGCGGGGGGACCAATGAGCAGTTCTTC.

V is TRBV27 and J is TRBJ2-5, with D maybe TRBD1 (5 bases). Germline CDR1 and CDR2: MNHEY and SMNVEV (reference sequence). This CDR3 spans 15 amino acids. V lost 5 bases and J 4 bases, leaving 17 bases between the germline ends. The chain's CDR3 is CASSPRSTVSETQYF. The CDR3 DNA is TGTGCCAGCAGTCCCCGGTCGACAGTTTCAGAGACCCAGTACTTC.

V usage is TRBV5-1 and J usage is TRBJ2-1, with TRBD1 as a possible D gene (5 bases). The V gene's germline CDR1 is SGHRS and CDR2 YFSETQ. CDR3 size: 12 residues. Deletions cut 4 bases from V and 6 bases from J, with 8 bases between. CDR3 sequence: CASSPTVNEQFF. The CDR3 DNA sequence: TGCGCCAGCAGCCCGACAGTCAATGAGCAGTTCTTC.

This clonotype occurred once. The chain joins TRBV28 to TRBJ2-7; D uncertain. Trimming took 5 bases from V and 2 from J, leaving 16 bases between them. The CDR3 extends over 15 amino acids. The germline V gene encodes CDR1 MDHEN and CDR2 SYDVKM. This CDR3 is CASSIRRSVPYEQYF. The CDR3 region has the DNA TGTGCCAGCAGTATCCGCCGCTCCGTTCCCTACGAGCAGTACTTC.

The chain links TRBV4-2 to TRBJ2-3; D unclear. Deletions cut 3 bases from V and 2 bases from J, with 6 bases between. Germline lookup yields CDR1 LGHNA and CDR2 YNFKEQ. The CDR3 is made up of 13 amino acids. This CDR3 is CASSHGSTDTQYF. The CDR3 DNA follows: TGTGCCAGCAGCCACGGATCCACAGATACGCAGTATTTT.

The rearrangement joins TRBV27 to TRBJ1-6; D is possibly TRBD1 (5 bases). The germline V and J ends were trimmed by 2 bases and 7 bases, with 12 bases remaining between them. This CDR3 spans 15 amino acids. Germline V gene data show CDR1 as MNHEY and CDR2 as SMNVEV (reference sequence). CDR3 DNA sequence: TGTGCCAGCAGTTTAAGGGGAACAGCCAATTCACCCCTCCACTTT. It is translated as CASSLRGTANSPLHF.

The chain carries TRBV28 and TRBJ1-2; TRBD1 might be the D (6 bases). From germline, CDR1 is MDHEN and CDR2 SYDVKM. The CDR3 has 12 amino acids. The V and J ends lost 8 bases and 8 bases respectively, with 15 bases between them. CDR3 amino acids: CASLGQIRGYTF. DNA for the CDR3: TGTGCCAGCCTGGGACAAATCCGAGGCTACACCTTC.

The chain carries TRBV15 and TRBJ1-3, with a weak D call TRBD1 (5 bases). The CDR3 length is 16 residues. CDR1 is LNHNV, CDR2 YYDKDF, per germline (reference sequence). Between the trimmed V and J ends, which lost 0 bases and 7 bases, there was a span of 16 bases. The CDR3 region has the DNA TGTGCCACCAGCAGAGATCGCCGGGGCGGTCGGAACACCATATATTTT. Translating it yields CATSRDRRGGRNTIYF.

The rearrangement joins TRBV12-3 or TRBV12-4 to TRBJ1-1; D is perhaps TRBD1 (5 bases). This CDR3 has 13 amino acids. The V gene lost 6 bases and the J gene lost 4 bases, with 12 bases spanning the gap. This chain's CDR3 is CASRVSGSTEAFF. The CDR3 nucleotides read TGTGCCAGCAGAGTCTCAGGGTCCACTGAAGCTTTCTTT.

The chain uses TRBV18 and TRBJ2-5; TRBD1 matches at 7 bases. Germline CDR1 is KGHSH and CDR2 is LQKENI. V gave up 1 base and J gave up 2 bases; unmatched junction bases: 4. The CDR3 runs to 15 residues. CDR3 sequence: CASSPRQGQQETQYF. CDR3 DNA: TGTGCCAGCTCACCACGACAGGGACAACAAGAGACCCAGTACTTC.

The CDR3 nucleotides are TGTGCCAGCAGTATGGATAACTATGGCTACACCTTC. As protein: CASSMDNYGYTF. The gene calls are TRBV12-3 or TRBV12-4 and TRBJ1-2; D unclear. The V end was cut by 5 bases, the J end by 1 base, with 5 bases between. CDR3 size: 12 residues.

The chain links TRBV4-3 to TRBJ2-2; 8 nucleotides agree with TRBD2. The germline CDR1 and CDR2 sequences are LGHNA and YSLEER. J gave up 5 bases and V 4 bases, and 12 bases lay outside the gene matches. This CDR3 comprises 17 residues. The DNA of the CDR3 is TGCGCCAGCAGCCCTCAGCCACACCGGGGGGGAACCGGGGAGCTGTTTTTT. Translated, it gives CASSPQPHRGGTGELFF.

About this clonotype: One end of the junction fails to match germline, which may point to a read error. The V call is TRBV5-6, the J call TRBJ2-7; D is unresolved. Looked up from germline, CDR1 is SGHDT and CDR2 is YYEEEE. The CDR3 runs 14 residues. CDR3 nucleotide sequence: TGTGCCAGCAGCCAAAAGACCGGAACACATAGATCTAACTTC. Translation: CASSQKTGTHRSNF. Variable domain in full (rest from reference TRBV5-6 and TRBJ2-7): DAGVTQSPTHLIKTRGQQVTLRCSPKSGHDTVSWYQQALGQGPQFIFQYYEEEERQRGNFPDRFSGHQFPNYSSELNVNALLLGDSALYLCASSQKTGTHRSNFGPGTRLTVT.

This chain links TRBV27 with TRBJ2-5; 12 nucleotides agree with TRBD1. V was pared by 8 bases and J by 4 bases, with 8 bases of the junction left unmatched. The CDR3 runs 15 residues. The germline CDR1 and CDR2 sequences are MNHEY and SMNVEV (reference sequence). CDR3 loop: CASRRDRGRSETQYF. CDR3 bases: TGTGCCAGCCGAAGGGACAGGGGGCGCTCAGAGACCCAGTACTTC.

The V call is TRBV7-9, the J call TRBJ1-2, with no clear D. CDR1 and CDR2 from the germline V gene are SEHNR and FQNEAQ (reference sequence). The CDR3 extends over 13 amino acids. V gave up 10 bases and J gave up 2 bases, with 14 bases separating them. This CDR3 reads CATPPGENYGYTF. CDR3 nucleotides: TGTGCCACCCCCCCCGGGGAGAACTATGGCTACACCTTC.

The chain combines TRBV7-9 with TRBJ1-1, with 9 bases identical to TRBD1. Trimming cost V 5 bases and J 1 base; bases outside gene matches: 5. CDR1 SEHNR and CDR2 FQNEAQ come from the germline V gene (reference sequence). This CDR3 region has 15 residues. DNA of the CDR3: TGTGCCAGCAGCCCCTACAGGGGGCGGAACACTGAAGCTTTCTTT. Protein sequence: CASSPYRGRNTEAFF.